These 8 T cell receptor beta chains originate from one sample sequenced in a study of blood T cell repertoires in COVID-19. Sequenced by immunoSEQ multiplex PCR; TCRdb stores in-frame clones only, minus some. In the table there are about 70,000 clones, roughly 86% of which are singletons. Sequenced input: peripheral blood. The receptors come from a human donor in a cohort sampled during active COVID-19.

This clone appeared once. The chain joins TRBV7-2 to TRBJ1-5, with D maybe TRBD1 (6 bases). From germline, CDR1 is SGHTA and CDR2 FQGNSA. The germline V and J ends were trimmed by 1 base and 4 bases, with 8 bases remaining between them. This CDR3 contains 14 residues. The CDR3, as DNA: TGTGCCAGCAGCTTAGAACAGGGAAATCAGCCCCAGCATTTT. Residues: CASSLEQGNQPQHF.

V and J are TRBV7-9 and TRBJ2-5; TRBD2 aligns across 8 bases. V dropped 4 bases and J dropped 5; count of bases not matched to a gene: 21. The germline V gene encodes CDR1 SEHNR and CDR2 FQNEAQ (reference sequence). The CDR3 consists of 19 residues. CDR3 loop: CASSSTLAVGSGIQETQYF. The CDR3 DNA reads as TGTGCCAGCAGCTCAACACTAGCGGTCGGCAGTGGTATACAGGAGACCCAGTACTTC. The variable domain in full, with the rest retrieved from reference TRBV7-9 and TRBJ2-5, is DTGVSQNPRHKITKRGQNVTFRCDPISEHNRLYWYRQTLGQGPEFLTYFQNEAQLEKSRLLSDRFSAERPKGSFSTLEIQRTEQGDSAMYLCASSSTLAVGSGIQETQYFGPGTRLLVL.

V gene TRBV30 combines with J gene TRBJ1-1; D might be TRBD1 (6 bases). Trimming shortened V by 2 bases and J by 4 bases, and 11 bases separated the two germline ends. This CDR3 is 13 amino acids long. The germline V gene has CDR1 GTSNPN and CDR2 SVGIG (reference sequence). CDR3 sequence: CAWSSQGSTEAFF. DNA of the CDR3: TGTGCCTGGAGTTCACAGGGTAGCACTGAAGCTTTCTTT.

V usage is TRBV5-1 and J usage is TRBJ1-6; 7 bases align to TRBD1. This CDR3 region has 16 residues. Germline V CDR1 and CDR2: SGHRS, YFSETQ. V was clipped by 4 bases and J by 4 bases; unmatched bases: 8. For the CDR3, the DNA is TGCGCCAGCAGCCGGGCCGGGACAGAATATAATTCACCCCTCCACTTT. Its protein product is CASSRAGTEYNSPLHF.

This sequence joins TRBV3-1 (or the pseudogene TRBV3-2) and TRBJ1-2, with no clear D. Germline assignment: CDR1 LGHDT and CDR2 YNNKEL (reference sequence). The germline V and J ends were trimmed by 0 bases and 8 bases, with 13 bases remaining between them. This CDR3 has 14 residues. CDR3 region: CASSQDIGVVGYTF. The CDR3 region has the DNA TGTGCCAGCAGCCAAGATATCGGAGTCGTCGGCTACACCTTC.

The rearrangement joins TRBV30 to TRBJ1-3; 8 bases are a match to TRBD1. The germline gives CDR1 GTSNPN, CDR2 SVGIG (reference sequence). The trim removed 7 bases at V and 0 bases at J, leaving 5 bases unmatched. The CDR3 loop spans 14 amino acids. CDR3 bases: TGTGCCTCAGGACAGGGAGCCTCTGGAAACACCATATATTTT. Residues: CASGQGASGNTIYF.

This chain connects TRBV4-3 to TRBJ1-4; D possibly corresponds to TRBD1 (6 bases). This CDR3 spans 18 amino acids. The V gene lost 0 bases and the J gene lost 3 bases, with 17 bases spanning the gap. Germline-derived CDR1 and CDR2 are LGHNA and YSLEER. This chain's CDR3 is CASSQDLTGSEANEKLFF. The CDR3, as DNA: TGCGCCAGCAGCCAAGACTTAACAGGGTCAGAGGCTAATGAAAAACTGTTTTTT.

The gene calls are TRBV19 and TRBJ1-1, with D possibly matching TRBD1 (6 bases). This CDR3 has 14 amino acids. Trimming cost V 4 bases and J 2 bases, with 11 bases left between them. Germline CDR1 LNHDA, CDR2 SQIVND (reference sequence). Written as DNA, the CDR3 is TGTGCCAGTAGTAAGGGACAAATAAACACTGAAGCTTTCTTT. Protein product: CASSKGQINTEAFF.